What follows describes a single TCR beta chain. Antigen specificity is unknown. These data are taken from a study of cytomegalovirus exposure and HLA in healthy donors. About the study: Unique TCRs numbering some 77 million, obtained from HLA-typed donors, made up an early data release.

Overall study results and limits: Within the data, a cluster of highly shared sequence variants was likely a sequencing artifact. Association of around 17,000 TCR beta sequences with HLA alleles was found at 0.05 false discovery rate in a later analysis. In a later analysis, a genetic analysis reported fewer productive-TCR N-insertions in an Asian-associated ancestry cluster than the cohort average.

The PCR used 60 Vbeta and 13 Jbeta primers. Only in-frame clones appear in the TCRdb table, and some are missing; sequencing was by immunoSEQ multiplex PCR. This sample has more than 140,000 clones, with 60% to 80% found just once. V lost 5 bases to trimming and J lost 0 bases, with 12 bases between them. This CDR3 spans 15 amino acids. Germline V gene data show CDR1 as SGHRS and CDR2 as YFSETQ. Sequences were obtained from PBMCs. The rearrangement joins TRBV5-1 to TRBJ1-5, with D maybe TRBD1 (5 bases). The TCR sequence derives from a male donor in good health and CMV-seronegative. The CDR3 loop reads CASRPDSTSNQPQHF. CDR3 DNA: TGCGCCAGCAGGCCAGACAGCACTAGCAATCAGCCCCAGCATTTT. The complete variable domain, with remaining parts taken from reference TRBV5-1 and TRBJ1-5, reads KAGVTQTPRYLIKTRGQQVTLSCSPISGHRSVSWYQQTPGQGLQFLFEYFSETQRNKGNFPGRFSGRQFSNSRSEMNVSTLELGDSALYLCASRPDSTSNQPQHFGDGTRLSIL.